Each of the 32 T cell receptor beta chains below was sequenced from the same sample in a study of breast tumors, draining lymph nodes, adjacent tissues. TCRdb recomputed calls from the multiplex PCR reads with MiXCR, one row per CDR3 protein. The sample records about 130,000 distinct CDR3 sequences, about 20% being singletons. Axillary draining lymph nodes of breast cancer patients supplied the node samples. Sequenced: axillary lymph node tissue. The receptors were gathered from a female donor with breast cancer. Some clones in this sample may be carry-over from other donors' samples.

The DNA for the CDR3 is TGTGCCAGTAGCAACAGGGGTCAGCCCCAGCATTTT. Its protein product is CASSNRGQPQHF. The chain has TRBV19 and TRBJ1-5; TRBD1 matches 7 bases. V trimming: 6 bases; J trimming: 6 bases; junction bases outside the gene matches: 2. CDR3 length: 12 amino acids. Germline V gene sequence: CDR1 LNHDA, CDR2 SQIVND (reference sequence). Using reference TRBV19 and TRBJ1-5 for the parts outside the CDR3, the full variable domain is DGGITQSPKYLFRKEGQNVTLSCEQNLNHDAMYWYRQDPGQGLRLIYYSQIVNDFQKGDIAEGYSVSREKKESFPLTVTSAQKNPTAFYLCASSNRGQPQHFGDGTRLSIL.

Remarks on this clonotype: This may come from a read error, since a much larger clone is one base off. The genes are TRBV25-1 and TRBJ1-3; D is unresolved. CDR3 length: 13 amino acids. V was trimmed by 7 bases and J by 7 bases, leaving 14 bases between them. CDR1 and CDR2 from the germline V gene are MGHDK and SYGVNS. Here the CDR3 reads CASTDGWRNTIYF. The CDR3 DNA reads TGTGCCAGCACCGACGGATGGAGGAACACCATATATTTT.

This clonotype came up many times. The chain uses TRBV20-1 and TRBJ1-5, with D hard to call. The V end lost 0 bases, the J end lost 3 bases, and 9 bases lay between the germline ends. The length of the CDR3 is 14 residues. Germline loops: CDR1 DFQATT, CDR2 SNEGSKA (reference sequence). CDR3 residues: CSARDRGYNQPQHF. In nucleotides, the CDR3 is TGCAGTGCTAGAGATCGCGGATACAATCAGCCCCAGCATTTT.

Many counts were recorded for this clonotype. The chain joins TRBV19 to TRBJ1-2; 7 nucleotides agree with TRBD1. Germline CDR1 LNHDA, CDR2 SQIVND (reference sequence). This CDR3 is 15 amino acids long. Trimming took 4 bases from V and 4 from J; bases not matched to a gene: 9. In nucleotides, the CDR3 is TGTGCCAGTAGTAGGATGCGGGACAGTTTCTATGGCTACACCTTC. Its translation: CASSRMRDSFYGYTF.

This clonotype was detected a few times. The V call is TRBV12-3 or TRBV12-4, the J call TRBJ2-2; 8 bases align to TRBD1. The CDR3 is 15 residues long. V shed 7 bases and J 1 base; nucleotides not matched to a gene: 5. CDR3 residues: CASIRDRRNTGELFF. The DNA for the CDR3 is TGTGCCAGCATCCGGGACAGGAGGAACACCGGGGAGCTGTTTTTT.

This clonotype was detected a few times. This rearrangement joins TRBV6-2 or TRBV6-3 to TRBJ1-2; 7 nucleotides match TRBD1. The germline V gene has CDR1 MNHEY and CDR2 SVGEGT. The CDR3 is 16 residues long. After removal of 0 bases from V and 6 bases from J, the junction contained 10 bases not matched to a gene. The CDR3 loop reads CASSYSKKGASDGYTF. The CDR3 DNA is TGTGCCAGCAGTTACTCGAAGAAGGGGGCGTCGGATGGCTACACCTTC.

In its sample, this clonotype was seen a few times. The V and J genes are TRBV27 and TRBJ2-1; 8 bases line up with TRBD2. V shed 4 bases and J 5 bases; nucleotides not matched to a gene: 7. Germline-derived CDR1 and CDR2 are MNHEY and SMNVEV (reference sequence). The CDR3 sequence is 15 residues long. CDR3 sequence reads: CASSSLSGLDNEQFF. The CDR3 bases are TGTGCCAGCAGTTCACTATCGGGACTAGACAATGAGCAGTTCTTC.

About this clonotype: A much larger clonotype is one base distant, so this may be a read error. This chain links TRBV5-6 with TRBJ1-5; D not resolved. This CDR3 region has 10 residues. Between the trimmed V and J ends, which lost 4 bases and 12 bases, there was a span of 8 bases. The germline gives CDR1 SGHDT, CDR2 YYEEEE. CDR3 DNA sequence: TGTGCCAGCAGCAGGATGCTCCAGCATTTT. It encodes CASSRMLQHF. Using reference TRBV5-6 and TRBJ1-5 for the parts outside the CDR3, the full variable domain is DAGVTQSPTHLIKTRGQQVTLRCSPKSGHDTVSWYQQALGQGPQFIFQYYEEEERQRGNFPDRFSGHQFPNYSSELNVNALLLGDSALYLCASSRMLQHFGDGTRLSIL.

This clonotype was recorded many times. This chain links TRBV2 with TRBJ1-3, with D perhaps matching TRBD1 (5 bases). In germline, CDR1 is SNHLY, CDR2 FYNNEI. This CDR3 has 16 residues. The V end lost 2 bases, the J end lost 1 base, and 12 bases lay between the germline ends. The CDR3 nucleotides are TGTGCCAGCAGTGAAAGGGGATCAGAGTCTGGAAACACCATATATTTT. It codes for CASSERGSESGNTIYF.

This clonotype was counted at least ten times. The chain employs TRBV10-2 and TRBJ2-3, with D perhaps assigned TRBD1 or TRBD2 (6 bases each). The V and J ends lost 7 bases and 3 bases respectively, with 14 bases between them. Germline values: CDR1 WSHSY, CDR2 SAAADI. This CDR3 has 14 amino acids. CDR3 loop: CASKGGMGTDTQYF. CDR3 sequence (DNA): TGCGCCAGCAAGGGGGGTATGGGAACAGATACGCAGTATTTT.

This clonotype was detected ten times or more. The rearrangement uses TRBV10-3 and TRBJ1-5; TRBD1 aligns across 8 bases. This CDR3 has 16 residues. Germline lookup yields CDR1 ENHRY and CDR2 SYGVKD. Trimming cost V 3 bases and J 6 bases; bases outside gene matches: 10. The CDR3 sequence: CAISEVQGALSQPQHF. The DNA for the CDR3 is TGTGCCATCAGTGAAGTTCAGGGGGCTCTAAGTCAGCCCCAGCATTTT.

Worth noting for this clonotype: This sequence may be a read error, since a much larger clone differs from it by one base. This CDR3 reads CASSTGPGTDPHF. Here the CDR3 DNA reads TGTGCCAGTAGTACGGGACCCGGGACAGATCCCCACTTT. The rearrangement uses TRBV19 and TRBJ1-6; TRBD1 matches at 7 bases. The CDR3 is 13 residues long. Germline CDR1 LNHDA, CDR2 SQIVND (reference sequence). V trimming: 4 bases; J trimming: 18 bases; junction bases outside the gene matches: 12. The variable domain in full, completed from reference TRBV19 and TRBJ1-6, reads DGGITQSPKYLFRKEGQNVTLSCEQNLNHDAMYWYRQDPGQGLRLIYYSQIVNDFQKGDIAEGYSVSREKKESFPLTVTSAQKNPTAFYLCASSTGPGTDPHFGNGTRLTVT.

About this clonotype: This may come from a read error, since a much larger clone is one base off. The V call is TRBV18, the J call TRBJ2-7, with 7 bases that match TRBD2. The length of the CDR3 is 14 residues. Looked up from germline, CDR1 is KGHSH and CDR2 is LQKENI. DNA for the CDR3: TGTGCCAACTCACCACGGGGAGGGTTCGACGAGCAGTACTTC. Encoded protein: CANSPRGGFDEQYF.

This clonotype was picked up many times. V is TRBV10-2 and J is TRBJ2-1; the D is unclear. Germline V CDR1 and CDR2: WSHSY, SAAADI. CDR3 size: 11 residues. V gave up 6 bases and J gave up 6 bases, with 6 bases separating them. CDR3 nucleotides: TGCGCCAGCAGAAAACCCAATGAGCAGTTCTTC. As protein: CASRKPNEQFF.

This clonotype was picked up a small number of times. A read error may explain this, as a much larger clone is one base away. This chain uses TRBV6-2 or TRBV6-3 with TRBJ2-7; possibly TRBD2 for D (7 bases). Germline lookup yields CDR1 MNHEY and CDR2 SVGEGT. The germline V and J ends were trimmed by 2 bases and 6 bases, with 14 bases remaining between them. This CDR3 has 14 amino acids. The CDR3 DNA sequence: TGTGCCAGCAGTTACGGGGGGGCGGCGGGCGAGCAGTACTTC. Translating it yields CASSYGGAAGEQYF.

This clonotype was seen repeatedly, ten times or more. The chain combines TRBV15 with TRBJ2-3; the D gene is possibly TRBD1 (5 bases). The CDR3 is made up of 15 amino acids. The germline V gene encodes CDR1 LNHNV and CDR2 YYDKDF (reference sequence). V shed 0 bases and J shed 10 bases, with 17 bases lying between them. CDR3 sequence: CATSRDRQGNGAQYF. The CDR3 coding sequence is TGTGCCACCAGCAGAGATAGGCAGGGAAACGGCGCGCAGTATTTT.

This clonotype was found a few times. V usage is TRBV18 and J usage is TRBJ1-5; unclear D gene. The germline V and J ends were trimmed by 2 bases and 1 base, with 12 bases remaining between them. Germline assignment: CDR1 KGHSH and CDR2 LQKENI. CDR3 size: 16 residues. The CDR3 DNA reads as TGTGCCAGCTCACCAGATCTCCAGCGGAGCAATCAGCCCCAGCATTTT. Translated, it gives CASSPDLQRSNQPQHF.

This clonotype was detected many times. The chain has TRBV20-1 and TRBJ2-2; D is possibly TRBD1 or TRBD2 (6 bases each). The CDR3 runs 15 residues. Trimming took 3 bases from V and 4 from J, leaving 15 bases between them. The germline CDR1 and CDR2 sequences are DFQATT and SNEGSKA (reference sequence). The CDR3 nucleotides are TGCAGTGCTAGGGTCCGGGGGCTAGGCACCGGGGAGCTGTTTTTT. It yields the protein CSARVRGLGTGELFF.

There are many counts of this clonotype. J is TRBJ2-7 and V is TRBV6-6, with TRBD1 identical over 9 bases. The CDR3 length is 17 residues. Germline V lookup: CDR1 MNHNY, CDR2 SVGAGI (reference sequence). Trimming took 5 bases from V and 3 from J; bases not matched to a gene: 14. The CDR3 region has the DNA TGTGCCAGCAGTAAGGGACAGGGATTAATGGGGTACTACGAGCAGTACTTC. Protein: CASSKGQGLMGYYEQYF.

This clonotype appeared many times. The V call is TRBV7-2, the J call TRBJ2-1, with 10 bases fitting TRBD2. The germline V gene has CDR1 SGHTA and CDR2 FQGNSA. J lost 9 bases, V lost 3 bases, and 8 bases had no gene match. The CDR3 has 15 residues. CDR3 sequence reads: CASSFSGGAKGEQFF. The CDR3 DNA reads TGTGCCAGCAGCTTCAGCGGGGGGGCCAAGGGTGAGCAGTTCTTC. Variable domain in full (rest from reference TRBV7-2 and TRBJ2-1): GAGVSQSPSNKVTEKGKDVELRCDPISGHTALYWYRQSLGQGLEFLIYFQGNSAPDKSGLPSDRFSAERTGGSVSTLTIQRTQQEDSAVYLCASSFSGGAKGEQFFGPGTRLTVL.

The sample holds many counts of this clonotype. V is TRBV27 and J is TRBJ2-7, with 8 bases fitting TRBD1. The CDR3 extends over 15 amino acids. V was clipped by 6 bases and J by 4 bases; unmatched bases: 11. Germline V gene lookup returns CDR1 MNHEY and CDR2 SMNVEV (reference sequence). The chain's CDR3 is CASRPLDRVGYEQYF. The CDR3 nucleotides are TGTGCCAGCAGGCCATTGGACAGGGTTGGGTACGAGCAGTACTTC.

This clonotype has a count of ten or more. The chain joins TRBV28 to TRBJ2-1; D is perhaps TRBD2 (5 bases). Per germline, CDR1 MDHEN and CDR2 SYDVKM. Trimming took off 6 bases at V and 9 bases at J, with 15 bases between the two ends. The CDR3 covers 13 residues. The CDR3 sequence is CASRPTRTGEQFF. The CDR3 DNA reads TGTGCCAGCAGGCCCACTAGAACGGGTGAGCAGTTCTTC.

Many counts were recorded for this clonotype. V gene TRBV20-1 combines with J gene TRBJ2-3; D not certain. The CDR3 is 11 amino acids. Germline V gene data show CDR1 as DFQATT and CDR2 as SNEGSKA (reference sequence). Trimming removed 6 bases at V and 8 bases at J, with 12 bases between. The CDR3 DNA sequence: TGCAGTGCCTGGTACGACTCTACGCAGTATTTT. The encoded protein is CSAWYDSTQYF.

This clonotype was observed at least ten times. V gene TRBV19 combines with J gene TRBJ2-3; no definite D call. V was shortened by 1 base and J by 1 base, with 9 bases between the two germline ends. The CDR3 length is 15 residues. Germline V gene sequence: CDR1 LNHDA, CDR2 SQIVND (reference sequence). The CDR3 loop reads CASSIAHGGTDTQYF. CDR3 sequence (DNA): TGTGCCAGTAGTATAGCCCATGGGGGCACAGATACGCAGTATTTT.

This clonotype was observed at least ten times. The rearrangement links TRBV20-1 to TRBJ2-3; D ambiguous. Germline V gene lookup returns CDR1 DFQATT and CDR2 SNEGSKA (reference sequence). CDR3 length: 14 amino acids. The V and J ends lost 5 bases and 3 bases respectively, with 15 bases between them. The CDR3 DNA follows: TGCAGTGCTCCGTCAGCCTCAAGAACAGATACGCAGTATTTT. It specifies CSAPSASRTDTQYF.

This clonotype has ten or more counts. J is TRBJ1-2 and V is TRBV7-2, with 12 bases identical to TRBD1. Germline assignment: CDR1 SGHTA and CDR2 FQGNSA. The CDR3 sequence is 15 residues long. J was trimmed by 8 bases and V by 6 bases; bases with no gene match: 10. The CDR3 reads CASRLTGQGAGGYTF. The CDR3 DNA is TGTGCCAGCAGGCTAACGGGACAGGGGGCGGGGGGCTACACCTTC.

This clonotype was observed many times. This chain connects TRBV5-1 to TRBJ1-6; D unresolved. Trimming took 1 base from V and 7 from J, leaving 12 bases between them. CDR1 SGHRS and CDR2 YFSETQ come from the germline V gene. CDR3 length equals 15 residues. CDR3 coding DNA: TGCGCCAGCAGCTTGCAAGTCAGGAGGAATTCACCCCTCCACTTT. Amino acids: CASSLQVRRNSPLHF.

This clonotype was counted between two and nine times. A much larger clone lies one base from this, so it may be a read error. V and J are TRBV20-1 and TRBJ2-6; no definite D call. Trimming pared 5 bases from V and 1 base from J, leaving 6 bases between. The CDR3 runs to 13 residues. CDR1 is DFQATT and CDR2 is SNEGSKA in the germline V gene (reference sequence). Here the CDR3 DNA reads TGCAGTGCTCCAGGATCTGGGGCCAACGTCCTGACTTTC. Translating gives CSAPGSGANVLTF.

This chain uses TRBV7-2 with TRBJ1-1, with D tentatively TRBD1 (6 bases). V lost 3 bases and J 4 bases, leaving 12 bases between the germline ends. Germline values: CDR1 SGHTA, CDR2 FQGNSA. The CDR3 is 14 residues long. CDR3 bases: TGTGCCAGCAGCTTGGTCTCAGGGGCCACTGAAGCTTTCTTT. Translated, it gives CASSLVSGATEAFF.

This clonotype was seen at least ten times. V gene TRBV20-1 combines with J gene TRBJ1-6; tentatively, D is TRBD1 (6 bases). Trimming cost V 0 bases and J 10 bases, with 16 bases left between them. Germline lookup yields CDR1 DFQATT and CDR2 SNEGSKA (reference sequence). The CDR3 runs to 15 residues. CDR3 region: CSAREGGGGWSPLHF. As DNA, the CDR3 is TGCAGTGCTAGAGAGGGCGGGGGGGGCTGGTCACCCCTCCACTTT.

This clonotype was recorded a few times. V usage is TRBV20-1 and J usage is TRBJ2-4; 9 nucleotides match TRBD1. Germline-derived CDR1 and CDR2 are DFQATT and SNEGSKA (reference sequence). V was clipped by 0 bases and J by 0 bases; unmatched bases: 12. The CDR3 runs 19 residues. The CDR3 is CSARDAGPGQGIAKNIQYF. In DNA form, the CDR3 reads TGCAGTGCTAGAGATGCCGGACCGGGACAGGGTATAGCCAAAAACATTCAGTACTTC.

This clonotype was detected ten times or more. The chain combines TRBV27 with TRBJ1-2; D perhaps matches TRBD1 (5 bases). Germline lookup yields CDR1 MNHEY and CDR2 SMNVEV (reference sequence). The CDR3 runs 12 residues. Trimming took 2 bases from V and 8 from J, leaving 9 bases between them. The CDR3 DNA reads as TGTGCCAGCAGTTTACAGGGAGGCGGCTACACCTTC. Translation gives CASSLQGGGYTF.